These T cell receptor beta chains were read from a single sample in a study of cytomegalovirus exposure and HLA in healthy donors. This table comes from immunoSEQ multiplex PCR, and its TCRdb copy is limited to in-frame clones, with some not included. Counted here are some 200,000 clones, around 75% occurring once; the ten biggest clones make up about 2%. The sequenced material came from PBMCs. Every receptor here comes from a woman under 40 in good health and CMV-seronegative. CDR3s include the opening cysteine and the closing phenylalanine or tryptophan. A D gene is named only where the DNA matches it firmly. Clone size, where shown, is once, few, many, or a class for clones that have expanded.

abundance,v_gene,d_gene,j_gene,len,CDR3nt,CDR3aa
-,TRBV5-1,-,TRBJ1-1,14,TGCGCCAGCAGCTTGGAGGGGATCCGGACTGAAGCTTTCTTT,CASSLEGIRTEAFF
-,TRBV19,-,TRBJ1-5,11,TGTGCCAGTAGTGGCCGGGTCACCCAGCATTTT,CASSGRVTQHF
-,TRBV7-8,-,TRBJ2-7,11,TGTGCCAGCAGTTATAACTACGAGCAGTACTTC,CASSYNYEQYF
few,TRBV7-9,TRBD2,TRBJ2-1,15,TGTGCCAGCACCCTTCTTGGGGGGGACTACAATGAGCAGTTCTTC,CASTLLGGDYNEQFF
-,TRBV25-1,-,TRBJ1-4,13,TGTGCCAGCAGGGGGGCCACCCATGAAAAACTGTTTTTT,CASRGATHEKLFF
-,TRBV28,TRBD2,TRBJ2-7,18,TGTGCCAGCAGTTTCCTCCTGGGACTAGCGGATAATACCTACGAGCAGTACTTC,CASSFLLGLADNTYEQYF
-,TRBV10-1,-,TRBJ1-2,15,TGCGCCAGCAGTGAGTGTCCGGGGAGAGTCTATGGCTACACCTTC,CASSECPGRVYGYTF
few,TRBV4-1,-,TRBJ1-1,12,TGCGCCAGCAGCCAAGATTCGAAGGGGGCTTTCTTT,CASSQDSKGAFF
-,TRBV7-8,-,TRBJ2-7,14,TGTGCCAGCAGCCCTACTAGGTGGTCCTACGAGCAGTACTTC,CASSPTRWSYEQYF
-,TRBV27,-,TRBJ2-7,14,TGTGCCAGCAGTTTTGATCTAGATGCAAACGAGCAGTACTTC,CASSFDLDANEQYF
-,TRBV7-2,TRBD1,TRBJ1-2,13,TGTGCCAGCAGCGCCGACAGGGTTGGTGGCTACACCTTC,CASSADRVGGYTF
-,TRBV27,TRBD1,TRBJ1-2,14,TGTGCCAGCAGCCCGGGACAGGCTCGCTATGGCTACACCTTC,CASSPGQARYGYTF
-,TRBV7-2,TRBD1,TRBJ1-5,15,TGTGCCAGCAGCTACCAAGCACAGGGGTTTGAGCCCCAGCATTTT,CASSYQAQGFEPQHF
once,TRBV6-6,-,TRBJ2-3,13,TGTGCCAGCGGGGACACCTTTTCAGATACGCAGTATTTT,CASGDTFSDTQYF
-,TRBV30,-,TRBJ2-7,13,TGTGCCTGGAGTGTACGTCGGGACTACGAGCAGTACTTC,CAWSVRRDYEQYF
-,TRBV11-2,TRBD2,TRBJ2-2,15,TGTGCCAGCAGCTTAGGGGGGGGTAGCACCGGGGAGCTGTTTTTT,CASSLGGGSTGELFF
few,TRBV5-1,-,TRBJ2-1,15,TGCGCCAGCAGCGCTGAGGCACCTTTATACAATGAGCAGTTCTTC,CASSAEAPLYNEQFF
-,TRBV5-1,TRBD1,TRBJ2-1,14,TGCGCCAGCGGAGCCCGGGACAGTATGAATGAGCAGTTCTTC,CASGARDSMNEQFF
-,TRBV28,TRBD1,TRBJ1-4,18,TGTGCCAGCAGTTCCCCAGGGACAGGGGGCGGTTCTAATGAAAAACTGTTTTTT,CASSSPGTGGGSNEKLFF
-,TRBV30,-,TRBJ1-1,15,TGTGCCTGGAGTGTACCCCCTCTGAGGACTACTGAAGCTTTCTTT,CAWSVPPLRTTEAFF
-,TRBV5-4,TRBD1,TRBJ1-1,17,TGTGCCAGCAGCCCGAGGGGGACAGGGTTACCGAACACTGAAGCTTTCTTT,CASSPRGTGLPNTEAFF
-,TRBV9,TRBD2,TRBJ2-7,16,TGTGCCAGCAGCGTAGGCCCTAGCGGGATGTCCTACGAGCAGTACTTC,CASSVGPSGMSYEQYF
-,TRBV27,-,TRBJ2-2,15,TGTGCCAGCAGTCCTGGGACTTTTCCGACCGGGGAGCTGTTTTTT,CASSPGTFPTGELFF
-,TRBV5-4,TRBD2,TRBJ2-5,15,TGTGCCAGCAGCAGGTCCGGGGGGGCTGAAGAGACCCAGTACTTC,CASSRSGGAEETQYF
-,TRBV6-6,-,TRBJ1-2,15,TGTGCCATCAGTGAGTCGGGAGACGCCCGCTATGGCTACACCTTC,CAISESGDARYGYTF
-,TRBV28,TRBD1,TRBJ2-7,15,TGTGCCAGCAGGGTACCGGGACAGCCATCCTACGAGCAGTACTTC,CASRVPGQPSYEQYF
-,TRBV30,-,TRBJ1-4,14,TGTGCCTGGGGGTGGGGAGCAACTAATGAAAAACTGTTTTTT,CAWGWGATNEKLFF
-,TRBV29-1,-,TRBJ1-3,12,TGCAGCGTTATGGCCGAAGGAAACACCATATATTTT,CSVMAEGNTIYF
-,TRBV6-1,-,TRBJ1-1,13,TGTGCCAGCAGTAGACAGATGAACACTGAAGCTTTCTTT,CASSRQMNTEAFF
few,TRBV4-2,TRBD2,TRBJ2-2,18,TGTGCCAGCAGCCAAGTGGGAGGGCGGACTGGTGGCACCGGGGAGCTGTTTTTT,CASSQVGGRTGGTGELFF
-,TRBV29-1,TRBD1,TRBJ2-7,14,TGCAGCGTTGTGGGCTATCGACAGGGGGACGAGCAGTACTTC,CSVVGYRQGDEQYF
-,TRBV9,-,TRBJ2-7,15,TGTGCCAGCAGCGCGAGCTATGAGCGGAGCTACGAGCAGTACTTC,CASSASYERSYEQYF
-,TRBV7-3,-,TRBJ1-1,16,TGTGCCAGCAGCTTAGGGGGCAGGAGGATGAACACTGAAGCTTTCTTT,CASSLGGRRMNTEAFF
-,TRBV6-1,TRBD2,TRBJ2-1,15,TGTGCCAGCAGGTTAGCGGGGGGCTCCTACAATGAGCAGTTCTTC,CASRLAGGSYNEQFF
-,TRBV7-6,TRBD2,TRBJ2-1,13,TGTGCCAGCAGCCCGGCACCGGGACTAGCGGGTTTCTTC,CASSPAPGLAGFF
-,TRBV5-1,-,TRBJ1-3,16,TGCGCCAGCAGCCAGGGACACACGAGCTCTGGAAACACCATATATTTT,CASSQGHTSSGNTIYF
-,TRBV10-3,-,TRBJ1-6,14,TGTGCCAGCAGCCAGGGGTCGGAAAATTCACCCCTCCACTTT,CASSQGSENSPLHF
-,TRBV6-1,-,TRBJ1-1,13,TGTGCCAGCAGGGCTCAGACAAACACTGAAGCTTTCTTT,CASRAQTNTEAFF